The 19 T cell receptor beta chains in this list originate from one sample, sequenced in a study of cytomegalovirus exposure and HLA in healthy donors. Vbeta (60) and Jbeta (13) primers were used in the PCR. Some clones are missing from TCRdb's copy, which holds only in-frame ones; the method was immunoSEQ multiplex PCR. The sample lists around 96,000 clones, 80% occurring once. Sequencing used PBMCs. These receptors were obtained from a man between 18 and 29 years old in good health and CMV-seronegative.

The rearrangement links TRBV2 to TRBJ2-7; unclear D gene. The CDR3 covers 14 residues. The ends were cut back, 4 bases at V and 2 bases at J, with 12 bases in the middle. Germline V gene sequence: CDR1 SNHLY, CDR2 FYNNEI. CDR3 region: CASSAWSSTYEQYF. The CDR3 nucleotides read TGTGCCAGCAGTGCGTGGAGCTCCACCTACGAGCAGTACTTC.

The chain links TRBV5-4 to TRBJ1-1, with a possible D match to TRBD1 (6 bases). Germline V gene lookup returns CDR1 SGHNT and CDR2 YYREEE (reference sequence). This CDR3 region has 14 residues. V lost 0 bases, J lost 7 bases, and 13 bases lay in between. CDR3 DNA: TGTGCCAGCAGCTTGGAGGGGGTACGGGGTGAAGCTTTCTTT. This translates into CASSLEGVRGEAFF.

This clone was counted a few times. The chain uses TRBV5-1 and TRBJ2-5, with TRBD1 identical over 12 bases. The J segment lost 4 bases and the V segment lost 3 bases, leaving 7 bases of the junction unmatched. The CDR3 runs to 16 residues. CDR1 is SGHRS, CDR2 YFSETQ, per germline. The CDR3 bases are TGCGCCAGCAGCTCGGAGGGACAGGGGGCGGGAGAGACCCAGTACTTC. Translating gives CASSSEGQGAGETQYF.

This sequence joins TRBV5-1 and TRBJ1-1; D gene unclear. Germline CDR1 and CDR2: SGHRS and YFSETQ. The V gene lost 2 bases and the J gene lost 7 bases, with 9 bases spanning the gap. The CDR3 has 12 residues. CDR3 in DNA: TGCGCCAGCAGCTTCAGCAGAGGTGAAGCTTTCTTT. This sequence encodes CASSFSRGEAFF.

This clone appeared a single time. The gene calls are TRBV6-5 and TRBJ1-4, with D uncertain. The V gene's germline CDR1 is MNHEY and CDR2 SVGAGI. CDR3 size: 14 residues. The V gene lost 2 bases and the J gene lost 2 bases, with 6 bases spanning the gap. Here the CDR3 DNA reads TGTGCCAGCAGTTACCACACCACTAATGAAAAACTGTTTTTT. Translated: CASSYHTTNEKLFF.

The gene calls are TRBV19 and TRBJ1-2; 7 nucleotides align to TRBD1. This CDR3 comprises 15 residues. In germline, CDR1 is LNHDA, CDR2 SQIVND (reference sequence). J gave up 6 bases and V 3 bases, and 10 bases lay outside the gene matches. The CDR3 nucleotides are TGTGCCAGTAGTATCCCGGTAGGAGGGGGCAATGGCTACACCTTC. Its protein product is CASSIPVGGGNGYTF. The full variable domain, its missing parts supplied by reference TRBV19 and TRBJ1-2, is DGGITQSPKYLFRKEGQNVTLSCEQNLNHDAMYWYRQDPGQGLRLIYYSQIVNDFQKGDIAEGYSVSREKKESFPLTVTSAQKNPTAFYLCASSIPVGGGNGYTFGSGTRLTVV.

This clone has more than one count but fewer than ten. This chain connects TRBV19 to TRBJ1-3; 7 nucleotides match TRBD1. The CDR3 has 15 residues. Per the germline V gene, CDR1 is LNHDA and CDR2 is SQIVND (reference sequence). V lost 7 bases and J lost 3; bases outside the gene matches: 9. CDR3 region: CASTKGQANGNTIYF. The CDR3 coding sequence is TGTGCCAGTACCAAAGGACAGGCCAATGGAAACACCATATATTTT.

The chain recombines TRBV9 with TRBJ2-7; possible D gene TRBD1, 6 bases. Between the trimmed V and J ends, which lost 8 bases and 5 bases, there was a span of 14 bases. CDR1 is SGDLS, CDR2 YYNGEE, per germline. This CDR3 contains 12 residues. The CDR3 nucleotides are TGTGCCAGAAGACGAACAGGGAACGAGCAGTACTTC. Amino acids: CARRRTGNEQYF.

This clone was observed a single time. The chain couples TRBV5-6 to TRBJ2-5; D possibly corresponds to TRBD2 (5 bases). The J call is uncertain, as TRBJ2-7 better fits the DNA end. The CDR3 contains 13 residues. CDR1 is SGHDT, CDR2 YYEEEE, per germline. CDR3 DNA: TGTGCCAGCAGCTTGGGGGCGGGTTTCGAGCAGTACTTC. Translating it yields CASSLGAGFEQYF.

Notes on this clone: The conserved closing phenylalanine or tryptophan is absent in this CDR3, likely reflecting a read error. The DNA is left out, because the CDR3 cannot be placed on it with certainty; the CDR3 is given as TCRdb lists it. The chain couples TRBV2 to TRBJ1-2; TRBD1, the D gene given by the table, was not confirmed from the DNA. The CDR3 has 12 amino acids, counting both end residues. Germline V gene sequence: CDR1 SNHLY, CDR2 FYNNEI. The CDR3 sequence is CASSSLNRDKMI.

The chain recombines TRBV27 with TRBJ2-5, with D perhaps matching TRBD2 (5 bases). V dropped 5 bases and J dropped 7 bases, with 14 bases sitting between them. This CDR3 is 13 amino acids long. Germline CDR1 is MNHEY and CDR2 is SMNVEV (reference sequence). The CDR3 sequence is CASSPSGSGTQYF. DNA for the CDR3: TGTGCCAGCAGTCCCTCGGGATCGGGGACCCAGTACTTC.

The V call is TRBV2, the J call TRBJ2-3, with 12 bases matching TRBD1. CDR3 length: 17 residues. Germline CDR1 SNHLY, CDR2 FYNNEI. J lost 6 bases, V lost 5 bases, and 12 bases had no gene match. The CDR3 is CASSYSGTGGPGDTQYF. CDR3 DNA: TGTGCCAGCAGTTATTCCGGGACAGGGGGCCCCGGGGATACGCAGTATTTT.

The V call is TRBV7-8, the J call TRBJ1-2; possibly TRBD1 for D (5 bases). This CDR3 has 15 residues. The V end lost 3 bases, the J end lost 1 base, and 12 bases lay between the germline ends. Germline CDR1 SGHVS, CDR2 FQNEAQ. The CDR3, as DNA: TGTGCCAGCAGCTTGGGCGGCAGGGATAACTATGGCTACACCTTC. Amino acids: CASSLGGRDNYGYTF.

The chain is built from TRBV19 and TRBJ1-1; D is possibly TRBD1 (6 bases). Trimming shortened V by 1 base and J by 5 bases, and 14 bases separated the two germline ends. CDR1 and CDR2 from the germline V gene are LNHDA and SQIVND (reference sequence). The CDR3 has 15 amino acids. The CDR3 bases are TGTGCCAGTAGTATAGGAAACAGGGATGGGACTGAAGCTTTCTTT. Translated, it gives CASSIGNRDGTEAFF.

The CDR3 spells CASSRDSEYGYTF. CDR3 nucleotide sequence: TGTGCCAGCAGCCGGGACAGCGAGTATGGCTACACCTTC. The chain has TRBV5-6 and TRBJ1-2; 7 bases are a match to TRBD1. Germline loops: CDR1 SGHDT, CDR2 YYEEEE. This CDR3 has 13 amino acids. V was pared by 4 bases and J by 5 bases, with 5 bases of the junction left unmatched.

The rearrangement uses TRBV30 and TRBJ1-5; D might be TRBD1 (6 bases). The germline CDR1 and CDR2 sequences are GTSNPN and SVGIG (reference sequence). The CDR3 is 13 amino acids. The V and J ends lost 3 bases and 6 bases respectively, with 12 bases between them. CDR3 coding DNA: TGTGCCTGGAGCAGGGGTGAGGGTCAGCCCCAGCATTTT. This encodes CAWSRGEGQPQHF.

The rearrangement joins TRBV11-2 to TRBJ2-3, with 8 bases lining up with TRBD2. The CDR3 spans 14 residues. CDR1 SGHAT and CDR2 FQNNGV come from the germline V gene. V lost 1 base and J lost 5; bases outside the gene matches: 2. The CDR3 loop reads CASSLAGGRDTQYF. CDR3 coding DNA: TGTGCCAGCAGCTTAGCGGGGGGGCGAGATACGCAGTATTTT.

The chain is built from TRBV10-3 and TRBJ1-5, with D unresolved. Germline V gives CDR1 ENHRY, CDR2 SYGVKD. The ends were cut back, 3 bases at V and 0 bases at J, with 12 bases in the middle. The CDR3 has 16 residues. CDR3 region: CAISDFRGNSNQPQHF. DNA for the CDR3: TGTGCCATCAGTGATTTTCGCGGAAATAGCAATCAGCCCCAGCATTTT.

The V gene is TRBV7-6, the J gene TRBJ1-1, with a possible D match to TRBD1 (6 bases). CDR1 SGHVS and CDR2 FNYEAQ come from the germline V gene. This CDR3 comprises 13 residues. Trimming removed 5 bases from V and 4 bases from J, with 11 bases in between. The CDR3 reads CASSQDRRTEAFF. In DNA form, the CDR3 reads TGTGCCAGCAGCCAGGACAGACGCACTGAAGCTTTCTTT.